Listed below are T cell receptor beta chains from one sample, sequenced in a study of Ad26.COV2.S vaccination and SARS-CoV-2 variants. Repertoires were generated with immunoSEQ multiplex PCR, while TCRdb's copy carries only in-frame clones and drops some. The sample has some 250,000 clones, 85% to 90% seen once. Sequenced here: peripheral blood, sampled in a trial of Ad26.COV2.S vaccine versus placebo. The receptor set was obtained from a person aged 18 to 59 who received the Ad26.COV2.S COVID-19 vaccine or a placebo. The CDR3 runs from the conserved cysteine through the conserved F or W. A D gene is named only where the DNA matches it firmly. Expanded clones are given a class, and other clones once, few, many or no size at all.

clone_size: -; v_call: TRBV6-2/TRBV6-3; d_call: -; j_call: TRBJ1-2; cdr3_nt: TGTGCCAGCAGTTACTCGGACGGATCCTATGGCTACACCTTC; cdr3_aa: CASSYSDGSYGYTF
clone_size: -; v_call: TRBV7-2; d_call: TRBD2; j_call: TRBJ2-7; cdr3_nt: TGTGCCAGCAGCTTTCATAGCGGGAGTGGGAACGAGCAGTACTTC; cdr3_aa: CASSFHSGSGNEQYF
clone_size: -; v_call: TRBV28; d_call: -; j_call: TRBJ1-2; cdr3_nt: TGTGCCAGTCAGGGGAACAGAGATTATGGCTACACCTTC; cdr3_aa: CASQGNRDYGYTF
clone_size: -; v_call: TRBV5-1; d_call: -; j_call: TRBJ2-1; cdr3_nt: TGCGCCAGCAGCTTGACAGGCGGTACATTTTTAGGGCTGTTCTTC; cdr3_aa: CASSLTGGTFLGLFF
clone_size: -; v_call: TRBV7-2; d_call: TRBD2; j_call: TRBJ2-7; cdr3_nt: TGTGCCAGCAGCGCCTCCCCTAGCGGGGGTTCCTACGAGCAGTACTTC; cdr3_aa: CASSASPSGGSYEQYF
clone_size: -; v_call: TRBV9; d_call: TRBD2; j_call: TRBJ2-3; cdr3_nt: TGTGCCAGCAGCGGATCAGCGGGGGGTCGTTCGCAGTATTTT; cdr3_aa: CASSGSAGGRSQYF
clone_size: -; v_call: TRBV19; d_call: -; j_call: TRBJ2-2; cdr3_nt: TGTGCCAGTAGTATAGGCCAGGTGGGGAATACCGGGGAGCTGTTTTTT; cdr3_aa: CASSIGQVGNTGELFF
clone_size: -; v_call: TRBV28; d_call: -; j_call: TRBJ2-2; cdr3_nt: TGTGCCAGCAGTTTATCGTCCGGGCCAAGCAACACCGGGGAGCTGTTTTTT; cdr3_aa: CASSLSSGPSNTGELFF
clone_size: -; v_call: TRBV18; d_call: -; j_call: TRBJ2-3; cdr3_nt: TGTGCCAGCTCGCCGACAGATACGCAGTATTTT; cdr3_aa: CASSPTDTQYF
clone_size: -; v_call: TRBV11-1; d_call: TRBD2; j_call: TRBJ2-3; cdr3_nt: TGTGCCAGCAGCTTGGGGGGGGCAGATACGCAGTATTTT; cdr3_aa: CASSLGGADTQYF
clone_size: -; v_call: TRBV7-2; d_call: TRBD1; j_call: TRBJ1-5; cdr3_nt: TGTGCCAGCAGCTTAGGGGACAGGGTCGAGGCGCCCCAGCATTTT; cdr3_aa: CASSLGDRVEAPQHF
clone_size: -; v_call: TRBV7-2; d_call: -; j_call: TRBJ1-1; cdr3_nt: TGTGCCAGCAGCTTAGGGATGAGCACTGAAGCTTTCTTT; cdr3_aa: CASSLGMSTEAFF
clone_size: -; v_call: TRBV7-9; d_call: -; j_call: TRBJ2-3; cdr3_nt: TGTGCCAGCAGCTCTCAAGTTTACACAGATACGCAGTATTTT; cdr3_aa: CASSSQVYTDTQYF
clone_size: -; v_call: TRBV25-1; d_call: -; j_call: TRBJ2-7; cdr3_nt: TGTGCCAGCAGGGCCCAAACAGAGCAGTACTTC; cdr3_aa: CASRAQTEQYF
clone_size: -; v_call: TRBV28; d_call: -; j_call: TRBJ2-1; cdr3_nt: TGTGCCAGCAGTCTCGCCAGCTACAATGAGCAGTTCTTC; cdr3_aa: CASSLASYNEQFF
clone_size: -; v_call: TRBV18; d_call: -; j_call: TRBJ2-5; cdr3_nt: TGTGCCAGCTCACCACCTCCATTTCAAGAGACCCAGTACTTC; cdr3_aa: CASSPPPFQETQYF
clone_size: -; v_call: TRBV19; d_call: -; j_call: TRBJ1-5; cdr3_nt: TGTGCCAGTAGTATACGGGGGGTAGGGGGGTTGGATCAGCCCCAGCATTTT; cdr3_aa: CASSIRGVGGLDQPQHF
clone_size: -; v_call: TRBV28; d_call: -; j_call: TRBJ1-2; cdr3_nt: TGTGCCAGCAGAACCGACAGGTTAGGGACTAACTATGGCTACACCTTC; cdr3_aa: CASRTDRLGTNYGYTF
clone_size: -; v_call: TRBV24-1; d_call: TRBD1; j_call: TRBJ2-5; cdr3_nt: TGTGCCACCAGTGTCGGCAGGGGGCTGGAGACCCAGTACTTC; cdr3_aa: CATSVGRGLETQYF
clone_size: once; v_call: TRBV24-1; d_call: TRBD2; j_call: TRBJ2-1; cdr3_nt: TGTGCCACCAGTGATGACAGCGGGAGCCGCTCCTACAATGAGCAGTTCTTC; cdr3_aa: CATSDDSGSRSYNEQFF
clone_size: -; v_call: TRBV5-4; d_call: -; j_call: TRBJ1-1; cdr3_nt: TGTGCCAGCAGCCCGCGGGGGGCGGATGGCACTGAAGCTTTCTTT; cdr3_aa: CASSPRGADGTEAFF
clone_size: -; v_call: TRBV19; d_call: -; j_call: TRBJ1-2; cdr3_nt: TGTGCCAGTAGTATTGAGGCGGGCTATGGCTACACCTTC; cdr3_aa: CASSIEAGYGYTF
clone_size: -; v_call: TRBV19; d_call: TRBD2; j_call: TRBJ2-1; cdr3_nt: TGTGCCAGTACCCCCATCGTAGCGGGGGGCCGTGCCAATGAGCAGTTCTTC; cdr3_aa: CASTPIVAGGRANEQFF
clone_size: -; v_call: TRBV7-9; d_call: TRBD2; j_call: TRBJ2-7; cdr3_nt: TGTGCCAGCAGAGGACTAGCGGCCTCCTACGAGCAGTACTTC; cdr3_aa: CASRGLAASYEQYF
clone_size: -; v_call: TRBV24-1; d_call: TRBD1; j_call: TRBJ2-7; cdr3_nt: TGTGCCACCAGTGAAGGGACAGACGCGCCTATAAGAACCTACGAGCAGTACTTC; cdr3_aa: CATSEGTDAPIRTYEQYF
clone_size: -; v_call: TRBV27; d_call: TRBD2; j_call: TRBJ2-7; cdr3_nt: TGTGCCAGCATGGGGGGGGAGGTCGAGCAGTACTTC; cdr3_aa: CASMGGEVEQYF
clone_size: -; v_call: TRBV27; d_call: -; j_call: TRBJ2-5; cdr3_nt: TGTGCCAGCAGGCTTACAGGGTGGGAAGAGACCCAGTACTTC; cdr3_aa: CASRLTGWEETQYF